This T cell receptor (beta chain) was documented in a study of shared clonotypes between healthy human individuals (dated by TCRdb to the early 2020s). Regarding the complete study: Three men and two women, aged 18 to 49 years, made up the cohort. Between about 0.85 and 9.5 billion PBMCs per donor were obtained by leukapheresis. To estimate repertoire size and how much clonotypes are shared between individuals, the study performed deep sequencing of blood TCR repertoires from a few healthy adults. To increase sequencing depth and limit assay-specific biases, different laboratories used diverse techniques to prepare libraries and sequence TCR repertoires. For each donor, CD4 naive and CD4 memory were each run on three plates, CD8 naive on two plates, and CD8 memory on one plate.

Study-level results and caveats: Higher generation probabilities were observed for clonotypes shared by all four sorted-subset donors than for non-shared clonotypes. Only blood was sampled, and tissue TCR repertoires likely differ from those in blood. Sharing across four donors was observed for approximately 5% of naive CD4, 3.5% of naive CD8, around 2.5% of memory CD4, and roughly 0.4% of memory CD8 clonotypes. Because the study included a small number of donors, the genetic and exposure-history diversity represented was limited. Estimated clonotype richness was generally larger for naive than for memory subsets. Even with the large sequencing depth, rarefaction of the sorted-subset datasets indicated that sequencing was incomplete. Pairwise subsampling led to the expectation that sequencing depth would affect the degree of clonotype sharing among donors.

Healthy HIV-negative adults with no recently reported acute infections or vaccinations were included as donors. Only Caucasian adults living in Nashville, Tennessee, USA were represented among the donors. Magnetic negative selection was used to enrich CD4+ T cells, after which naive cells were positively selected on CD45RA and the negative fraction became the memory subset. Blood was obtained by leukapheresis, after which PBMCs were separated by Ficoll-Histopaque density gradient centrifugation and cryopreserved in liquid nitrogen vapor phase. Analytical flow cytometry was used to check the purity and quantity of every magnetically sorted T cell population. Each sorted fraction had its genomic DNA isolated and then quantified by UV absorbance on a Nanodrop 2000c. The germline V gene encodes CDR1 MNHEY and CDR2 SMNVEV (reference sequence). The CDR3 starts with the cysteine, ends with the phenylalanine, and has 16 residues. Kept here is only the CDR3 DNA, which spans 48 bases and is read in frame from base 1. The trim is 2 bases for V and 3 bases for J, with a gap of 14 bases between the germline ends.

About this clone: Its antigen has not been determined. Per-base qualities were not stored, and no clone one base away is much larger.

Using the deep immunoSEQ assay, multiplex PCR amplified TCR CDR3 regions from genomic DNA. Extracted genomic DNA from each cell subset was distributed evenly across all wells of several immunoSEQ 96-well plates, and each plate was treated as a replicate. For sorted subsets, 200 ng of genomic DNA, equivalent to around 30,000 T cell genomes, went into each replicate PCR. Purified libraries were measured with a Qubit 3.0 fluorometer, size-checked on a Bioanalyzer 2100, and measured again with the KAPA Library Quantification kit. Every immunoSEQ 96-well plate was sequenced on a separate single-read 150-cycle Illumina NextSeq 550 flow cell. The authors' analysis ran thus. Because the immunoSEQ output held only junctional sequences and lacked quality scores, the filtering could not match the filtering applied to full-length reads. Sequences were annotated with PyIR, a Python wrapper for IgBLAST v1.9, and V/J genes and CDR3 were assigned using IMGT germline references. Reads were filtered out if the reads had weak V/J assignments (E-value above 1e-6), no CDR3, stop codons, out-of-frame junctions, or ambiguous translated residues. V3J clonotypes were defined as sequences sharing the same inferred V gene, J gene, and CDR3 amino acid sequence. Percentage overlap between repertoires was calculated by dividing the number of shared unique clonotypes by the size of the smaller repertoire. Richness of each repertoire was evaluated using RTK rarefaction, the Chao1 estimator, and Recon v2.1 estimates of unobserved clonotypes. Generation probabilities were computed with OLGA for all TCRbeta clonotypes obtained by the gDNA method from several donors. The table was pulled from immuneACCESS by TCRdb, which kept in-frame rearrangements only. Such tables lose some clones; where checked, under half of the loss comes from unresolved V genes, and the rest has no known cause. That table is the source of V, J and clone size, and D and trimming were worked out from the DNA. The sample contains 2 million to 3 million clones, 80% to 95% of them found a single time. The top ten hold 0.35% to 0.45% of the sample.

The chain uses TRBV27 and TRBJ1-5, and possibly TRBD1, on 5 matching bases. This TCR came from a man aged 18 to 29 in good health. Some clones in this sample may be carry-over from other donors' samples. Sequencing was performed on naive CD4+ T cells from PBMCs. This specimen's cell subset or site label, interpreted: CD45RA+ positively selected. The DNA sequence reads TGTGCCAGCAGTTTACGACGGGACGGGGCCAATCAGCCCCAGCATTTT. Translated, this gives CASSLRRDGANQPQHF.